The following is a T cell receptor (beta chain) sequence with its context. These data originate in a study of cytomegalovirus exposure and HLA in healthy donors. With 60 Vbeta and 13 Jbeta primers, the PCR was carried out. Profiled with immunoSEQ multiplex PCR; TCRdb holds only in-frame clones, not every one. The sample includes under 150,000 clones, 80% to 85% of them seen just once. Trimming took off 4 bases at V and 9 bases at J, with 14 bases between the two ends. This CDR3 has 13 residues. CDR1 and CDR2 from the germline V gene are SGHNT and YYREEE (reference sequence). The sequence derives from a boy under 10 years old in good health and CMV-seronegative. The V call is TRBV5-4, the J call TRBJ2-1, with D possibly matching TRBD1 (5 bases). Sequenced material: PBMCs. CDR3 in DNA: TGTGCCAGCAGCGAGATTACAAGGGGTGAGCAGTTCTTC. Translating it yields CASSEITRGEQFF.